This TCR beta chain was sequenced in a study of circulating tumor DNA in untreated peripheral T-cell lymphoma. Study-level results: Tumor-specific clonotypes: identified in more than 65% of patients, approximately 85% of baseline tissues.

TCRdb's copy holds only in-frame clones and misses some; the assay was immunoSEQ multiplex PCR. Of around 2,500 clones in the sample, about 70% were seen once. Tumor tissue was collected at baseline, before treatment began. Trimming took 3 bases from V and 6 from J; bases not matched to a gene: 7. Germline V gives CDR1 SGHNT, CDR2 YENEEA. The CDR3 spans 15 residues. Note on this clone: The antigen is not known.

The sample taken for sequencing was tumor tissue. This TCR came from a human donor with peripheral T-cell lymphoma. The chain joins TRBV11-3 to TRBJ2-2, with 7 bases aligning to TRBD2. CDR3 region: CASSLGGKVSGELFF. The CDR3 bases are TGTGCCAGCAGCTTGGGAGGGAAGGTGTCCGGGGAGCTGTTTTTT.